The 2 T cell receptor beta chains in this list originate from one sample, sequenced in a study of cytomegalovirus exposure and HLA in healthy donors. PCR was performed using 60 Vbeta and 13 Jbeta primers. Assay used: immunoSEQ multiplex PCR; TCRdb lists only in-frame clones, some missing. The repertoire includes 150,000 to 200,000 clones, roughly 76% of them detected once, and about 6% sits in the top ten. Sequencing used PBMCs. The receptors originated from a man aged 35-49 years in good health and CMV-seropositive.

The rearrangement links TRBV7-2 to TRBJ1-1; D is unresolved. Deletions cut 3 bases from V and 6 bases from J, with 14 bases between. Germline V lookup: CDR1 SGHTA, CDR2 FQGNSA. This CDR3 has 14 residues. The CDR3 sequence is CASSLRGRVAEAFF. The CDR3 DNA is TGTGCCAGCAGCTTGCGGGGAAGAGTTGCTGAAGCTTTCTTT. Together with reference TRBV7-2 and TRBJ1-1, the CDR3 gives the full variable domain: GAGVSQSPSNKVTEKGKDVELRCDPISGHTALYWYRQSLGQGLEFLIYFQGNSAPDKSGLPSDRFSAERTGGSVSTLTIQRTQQEDSAVYLCASSLRGRVAEAFFGQGTRLTVV.

This clone has just a few counts. Different DNA sequences within this sample yield the same CDR3. The chain joins TRBV5-1 to TRBJ1-1; no clear D gene. Per germline, CDR1 SGHRS and CDR2 YFSETQ. The CDR3 runs to 13 residues. V lost 1 base and J 3 bases, leaving 7 bases between the germline ends. The CDR3 DNA sequence: TGCGCCAGCAGCTTGTCCGGGGACACTGAAGCTTTCTTT. It yields the protein CASSLSGDTEAFF.